This TCR beta chain appears in the sequencing data of a study of cytomegalovirus exposure and HLA in healthy donors. Study information: The 110 or so validation repertoires, a later analysis reported, used the same platform as the approximately 700 first-cohort repertoires. Broader study findings: In vitro work confirmed that a few CMV-associated chains recognize CMV antigens.

V was trimmed by 5 bases and J by 5 bases, leaving 15 bases between them. This CDR3 is built from 14 residues. The germline CDR1 and CDR2 sequences are MGHDK and SYGVNS. A word on this clone: The antigen remains undetermined.

Generated by immunoSEQ multiplex PCR, the TCRdb table keeps only in-frame clones and is missing some. The sample contains some 140,000 clones, 70% to 90% of which appear only once. This TCR derives from a man younger than 35 in good health and CMV-seronegative. The chain uses TRBV25-1 and TRBJ1-1; TRBD1 is a possible D gene (5 bases). The sample was PBMCs. Here the CDR3 DNA reads TGTGCCAGCAGTCCCTGGGGGGTGGGTACTGAAGCTTTCTTT. Translation: CASSPWGVGTEAFF. The full variable domain, in which reference TRBV25-1 and TRBJ1-1 provide the parts outside the CDR3, is EADIYQTPRYLVIGTGKKITLECSQTMGHDKMYWYQQDPGMELHLIHYSYGVNSTEKGDLSSESTVSRIRTEHFPLTLESARPSHTSQYLCASSPWGVGTEAFFGQGTRLTVV.